The entry that follows covers one T cell receptor beta chain sequence. Its antigen specificity is not known. Base quality data are lacking; no much larger clone is found one base away. These data are taken from a study of cytomegalovirus exposure and HLA in healthy donors (dated by TCRdb to about 2017). General notes on the study: According to an earlier analysis of a few hundred of the donors, about 190 million T cells yielded 120 million or so unique TCR beta sequences and around 280 Gb of sequence data. Among about 410 genotyped donors of the cohort, an average of approximately 240,000 unique TCR beta nucleotide sequences was sequenced per donor, of which about 18% were non-productive. To study patterns of TCR occurrence, a later analysis re-analyzed previously published TCR beta repertoires from several hundred donors and added high-resolution HLA genotyping. The study profiled the T cell repertoires of 500 to 800 subjects by immunosequencing and related them to cytomegalovirus serostatus. All discovery cohort repertoires had been generated on a single sequencing platform. Approximately 330 gigabases of sequencing data and approximately 91 million unique TCR sequences made up an early release that covered under 750 HLA-typed donors. Alongside the repertoire data, information on donor age, sex, ethnicity and CMV serostatus was compiled. Rather than using new phenotypic data, the later analysis identified candidate immune exposures from TCR beta sequences and from how often those sequences occurred across donors. In a later genetic analysis, genome-wide SNP genotypes for about 55% of the roughly 700 donors were used, and that subset was treated as a discovery cohort. Along with the approximately 620-subject first cohort, a separate validation cohort of approximately 110 different subjects was used. Typing coverage differed by locus: A, B, C, DRB1 and DQB1 were typed in roughly 629-640 donors, DQA1 in about 510, DPA1 in roughly 590, and DPB1 in 450 to 480. HLA typing covered class I and class II loci at four-digit resolution. To predict cytomegalovirus infection status, the study combined high-throughput TCR immunosequencing, statistical association of individual TCRs with disease status, and machine learning. The study aimed to test whether cataloging public T cell receptors could reveal signatures of past pathogen exposure. In an earlier analysis of more than 550 of the donors, high-throughput TCR beta sequencing was used to judge whether each TCR beta V gene segment behaved as functional or pseudogenic. Roughly five DR-DQ haplotypes were treated as single units for association and clustering because of strong linkage in the cohort. Of the 300 to 400 genotyped donors, about 80% fell in the genetic ancestry cluster associated with self-reported Caucasian donors.

The cohort consisted of hundreds of healthy bone marrow donors. At the time of sampling, every cohort member was nominally healthy, though immune exposures that went unrecorded were likely present. The donor was CMV seronegative and was included in the group of 352 seronegative cohort members. Every donor gave a peripheral blood sample, and the peripheral blood mononuclear cells from that sample were used for TCR beta sequencing. The Qiagen DNeasy Blood Extraction Kit was used to extract genomic DNA from the blood cell samples. From the cysteine through the phenylalanine, the CDR3 covers 13 amino acids. Only the CDR3 region is kept as DNA, spanning 39 bases read in frame from base 1. Taken from the germline V gene, the CDR1 and CDR2 loops are SGHVS and FQNEAQ. V loses 5 bases of germline sequence and J loses 3 bases, and the interval between the two ends is 10 bases. General findings and caveats noted by the study authors: In an earlier analysis of 587 of the donors, most TCR beta V segments appeared in productive rearrangements about 90% or about 30% of the time, broadly matching IMGT annotations. Because counts were too low, seventeen rarely observed V segments, including chromosome 9 orphons, were excluded from the earlier analysis of 587 of the donors. This cohort had only TCR beta chains sequenced, and the lack of alpha or paired-chain data limited which features could be detected. For the cohort, immune exposure information was limited to CMV serostatus. A later genetic analysis associated a missense DCLRE1C variant with V-gene and J-gene trimming of TCR beta chains, and an independent cohort replicated the association. Compared with equally common non-associated chains, HLA-associated TCR beta chains in a later analysis were more clonally expanded and had lower generation probabilities. Because HLA typing was missing for some donors at each locus, association tests included only the typed subset. A further reported finding was that TCR beta sequences accurately predicted the HLA-A and HLA-B alleles for most subjects in the first cohort. According to a later genetic analysis, donors in an Asian-associated ancestry cluster had fewer N-insertions in productive TCRs than the roughly 700-donor mean. Most CMV-associated TCR beta chains appeared to be HLA-restricted in a later analysis, and the HLA associations seemed to be driven largely by CMV exposure. Linkage disequilibrium might explain the correlated functional status among segregating V segments, but an unknown experimental factor could not be ruled out. In the study, about 150 TCR beta chains were listed as associated with cytomegalovirus. The presence/absence analyses assumed that sequencing depth was roughly uniform across donors, and that assumption may not be true. Most TCR sequences were observed very rarely across donors, whereas some public TCRs were present in many individuals. The sequencing pipeline was judged likely to have produced a cluster of highly shared sequence variants as a technical artifact. A later analysis found that TCR association rates varied across HLA loci, with DRB1 alleles showing the most associated TCRs and HLA-C alleles the fewest. The authors suggested that the approach could potentially be generalized to other disease states and immunological phenotypes. Several of the top co-occurrence clusters appeared to be linked to parvovirus B19, influenza, CMV and Epstein-Barr virus, according to a later analysis. Some IMGT-functional V segments, including TRBV6-2 and TRBV6-3, could not be told apart with the 87-base-pair reads, so those segments were excluded. At a false discovery rate of 0.05, a later analysis linked around 17,000 TCR beta sequences to specific HLA alleles. When HLA alleles, especially DR and DQ, strongly co-occurred, TCR associations were difficult to assign to individual alleles. In vitro tests confirmed that a few of the cytomegalovirus-associated TCR beta chains recognize cytomegalovirus antigens. The classifier was reported to diagnose cytomegalovirus status with high specificity and sensitivity in both the original cohort and the validation cohort.

Preparation of the library involved the immunoSEQ multiplex PCR assay. For the multiplex PCR, a mixture combining 60 forward primers for TCR Vbeta segments and 13 reverse primers for TCR Jbeta segments was used. A multiplex PCR assay on genomic DNA amplified the CDR3 region of rearranged TCR beta genes. On the Illumina HiSeq System, the amplified TCR beta libraries were sequenced as 87-base-pair reads. On the authors' methods: A later analysis tallied around 80 million unique TCR beta chains across the 600 to 700 repertoires, and approximately 11 million of those chains were shared by two or more donors. Raw reads were error-corrected and collapsed into unique sequences by a nearest-neighbor algorithm in which closely related sequences were merged to remove PCR and sequencing errors. CDR3 sequences were aligned to IMGT reference sequences to assign V, D and J gene segments. For a sequence to be retained, a match of at least six nucleotides to both a V gene segment and a J gene segment was required. A rearrangement was called productive if the CDR3 had no stop codons and remained in frame with V and J, and every other rearrangement was called non-productive. Following IMGT convention, CDR3 was defined as the stretch from the second conserved V-encoded cysteine to the conserved J-encoded phenylalanine. Sequences without an unambiguous match to a single V gene segment were excluded from the earlier analysis of approximately 560 of the donors. An earlier analysis of several hundred of the donors called V segments functional above 56.7% productive rearrangements and segregating when the between-donor standard deviation exceeded 5%. To diagnose cytomegalovirus status from the catalog of TCR beta chain sequences, a statistical classification framework was built. V and J gene assignment, in a later analysis, came from comparing TCR nucleotide sequences with IMGT/GENE-DB human TR gene sequences. The TCRdist pipeline was used in a later analysis to assign CDR3 sequences and most-parsimonious VDJ recombination scenarios. In a later analysis, each TCR beta chain was defined by its CDR3 amino acid sequence together with its V-gene family, and reads without a unique V-gene family were excluded. In a later analysis, approximately 590 highly shared, low-generation-probability nucleotide sequences were removed to address suspected cross-contamination and a sequencing artifact. In a later analysis, a clonal expansion index for each public chain was calculated from normalized within-repertoire ranks of inferred template counts. In a later analysis, generation probabilities were computed with a VDJ recombination model fitted to out-of-frame rearrangements, and the resulting probabilities were checked against IGoR. In a later analysis, hypergeometric tests were used to score TCR-TCR, TCR-HLA and TCR-CMV co-occurrence, with a repertoire-size bias correction applied to TCR pairs. A later analysis estimated false discovery rates by permuting HLA or CMV assignments 20 times. In a later analysis, co-occurring TCRs were grouped using DBSCAN, with TCRdist sequence similarity added in when clustering inside HLA-allele-positive subsets. Repertoires with fewer than 30,000 or more than 120,000 public chains were left out of co-occurrence clustering, as were a few repertoires with anomalous nucleotide sharing. This is the immuneACCESS table as TCRdb keeps it, with only in-frame sequences that have V and J called. A part of the clones is gone; compared with another copy, unresolved V genes explain less than half, and the rest is unexplained. For V, J and clone size, that table is used; D and trimming come from the DNA. This sample lists 150,000 to 200,000 clones; roughly 87% were detected once. The ten largest clones add up to about 1.6% of the sample.

The chain is made from TRBV7-8 and TRBJ1-1, with the D gene call left open. The receptor comes from a man aged 50-59 years in good health and CMV-seronegative. Source material: PBMCs. The CDR3 region reads CASSTGIYTEAFF. The nucleotide sequence reads TGTGCCAGCAGCACCGGGATTTACACTGAAGCTTTCTTT.